A single sample is the source of the 32 T cell receptor beta chains below, sequenced in a study of shared clonotypes between healthy human individuals. Profiled with immunoSEQ multiplex PCR; TCRdb holds only in-frame clones, not every one. The table has 2,500,000 or so clones, over 85% seen once. What was sequenced was naive CD4+ T cells from PBMCs. Subset: CD45RA+ positively selected. These receptors were collected from a man younger than 35 in good health. Some clones in this sample may be carry-over from other donors' samples.

The chain uses TRBV5-4 and TRBJ2-1; D perhaps matches TRBD2 (5 bases). V shed 6 bases and J shed 5 bases, with 12 bases lying between them. The CDR3 covers 13 residues. Germline lookup yields CDR1 SGHNT and CDR2 YYREEE (reference sequence). The CDR3 DNA reads as TGTGCCAGCAACCGCCGGGGTGACAATGAGCAGTTCTTC. Translating it yields CASNRRGDNEQFF. The full variable domain, completed using reference TRBV5-4 and TRBJ2-1, is ETGVTQSPTHLIKTRGQQVTLRCSSQSGHNTVSWYQQALGQGPQFIFQYYREEENGRGNFPPRFSGLQFPNYSSELNVNALELDDSALYLCASNRRGDNEQFFGPGTRLTVL.

The chain employs TRBV4-1 and TRBJ2-3, with 7 bases identical to TRBD2. The length of the CDR3 is 16 residues. The J segment lost 2 bases and the V segment lost 1 base, leaving 6 bases of the junction unmatched. Germline CDR1 MGHRA, CDR2 YSYEKL. This CDR3 is CASSQALAASTDTQYF. The CDR3 nucleotides are TGCGCCAGCAGCCAAGCCCTAGCGGCCTCCACAGATACGCAGTATTTT.

The chain has TRBV5-4 and TRBJ2-7; D unclear. This CDR3 comprises 15 residues. Trimming took off 4 bases at V and 0 bases at J, with 14 bases between the two ends. CDR1 is SGHNT and CDR2 is YYREEE in the germline V gene (reference sequence). CDR3 DNA sequence: TGTGCCAGCAGCCCCCGCCCGGGCAGCTCCTACGAGCAGTACTTC. Amino acids: CASSPRPGSSYEQYF.

This clone has a single count. This sequence joins TRBV7-9 and TRBJ1-2, with unresolved D. There are 14 residues in the CDR3. Germline V gene sequence: CDR1 SEHNR, CDR2 FQNEAQ (reference sequence). V was clipped by 5 bases and J by 4 bases, with 14 bases between them. CDR3 in amino acids: CASSLQREVYGYTF. DNA of the CDR3: TGTGCCAGCAGCCTTCAGAGGGAGGTCTATGGCTACACCTTC.

On this clone itself: A read error may account for a junction end that differs from germline. This CDR3 is also generated by other DNA sequences in the sample. The chain carries TRBV2 and TRBJ2-7, with a possible D match to TRBD1 (6 bases). Germline values: CDR1 SNHLY, CDR2 FYNNEI. The CDR3 runs to 15 residues. Here the CDR3 reads CASPPYRAPDGEQYF. The CDR3 bases are TGCGCCAGCCCCCCCTACAGGGCCCCTGACGGCGAGCAGTACTTC.

As to this clone: A junction end diverges from the germline sequence, so it may reflect a read error. V and J are TRBV18 and TRBJ2-1, with 7 bases fitting TRBD1. The length of the CDR3 is 14 residues. Germline V gene sequence: CDR1 KGHSH, CDR2 LQKENI. CDR3 coding DNA: TGTGCCAGCTCGCCACAGGGGTACTACAATGAGCAGTTCTTC. Its translation: CASSPQGYYNEQFF.

This clone occurred once. The chain combines TRBV15 with TRBJ2-1, with a possible D match to TRBD1 (6 bases). Trimming left V 1 base short and J 3 bases short, with 10 bases between. Germline V gene data show CDR1 as LNHNV and CDR2 as YYDKDF (reference sequence). This CDR3 region has 15 residues. The CDR3 sequence is CATSRVSRGYNEQFF. The CDR3 bases are TGTGCCACCAGCAGAGTTTCCAGGGGCTACAATGAGCAGTTCTTC.

This chain links TRBV28 with TRBJ2-7, with D unresolved. Trimming stripped 5 bases from V and 6 bases from J, with 11 bases between. Per germline, CDR1 MDHEN and CDR2 SYDVKM. This CDR3 region has 12 residues. The CDR3 protein is CASSLLRGEQYF. In DNA, the CDR3 is TGTGCCAGCAGTCTCTTGAGAGGCGAGCAGTACTTC.

The V and J genes are TRBV15 and TRBJ2-3; D is perhaps TRBD2 (6 bases). Trimming left V 2 bases short and J 0 bases short, with 18 bases between. Germline V gene sequence: CDR1 LNHNV, CDR2 YYDKDF (reference sequence). CDR3 length: 18 amino acids. Here the CDR3 DNA reads TGTGCCACCAGCAGATGGACGGGACTGTTTAGAAGCACAGATACGCAGTATTTT. Translated: CATSRWTGLFRSTDTQYF.

V is TRBV28 and J is TRBJ2-7; D gene ambiguous. V was cut by 6 bases and J by 7 bases, with 13 bases left in between. In germline, CDR1 is MDHEN, CDR2 SYDVKM. CDR3 length: 12 residues. The CDR3 is CASSRVVREQYF. CDR3 nucleotides: TGTGCCAGCAGCCGGGTCGTCAGAGAGCAGTACTTC. The complete variable domain, with remaining parts taken from reference TRBV28 and TRBJ2-7, reads DVKVTQSSRYLVKRTGEKVFLECVQDMDHENMFWYRQDPGLGLRLIYFSYDVKMKEKGDIPEGYSVSREKKERFSLILESASTNQTSMYLCASSRVVREQYFGPGTRLTVT.

The chain carries TRBV5-6 and TRBJ1-4; the match to TRBD1 covers 9 bases. The CDR3 has 14 amino acids. Germline V gene lookup returns CDR1 SGHDT and CDR2 YYEEEE. Trimming took 0 bases from V and 8 from J; bases not matched to a gene: 2. CDR3 residues: CASSLGTGVEKLFF. For the CDR3, the DNA is TGTGCCAGCAGCTTGGGGACAGGGGTCGAAAAACTGTTTTTT.

The gene calls are TRBV5-1 and TRBJ2-3, with D possibly being TRBD2 (6 bases). The CDR3 sequence is 15 residues long. Per germline, CDR1 SGHRS and CDR2 YFSETQ. V gave up 4 bases and J gave up 1 base, with 13 bases separating them. Here the CDR3 reads CASSLDGLRTDTQYF. The CDR3 nucleotides read TGCGCCAGCAGCCTGGACGGACTACGCACAGATACGCAGTATTTT.

V usage is TRBV11-2 and J usage is TRBJ2-7; D remains ambiguous. CDR1 is SGHAT, CDR2 FQNNGV, per germline. V dropped 0 bases and J dropped 4 bases, with 13 bases sitting between them. The CDR3 runs to 15 residues. The DNA of the CDR3 is TGTGCCAGCAGCTTAGACCTCTCCCCCGCTTACGAGCAGTACTTC. Encoded protein: CASSLDLSPAYEQYF.

The chain is built from TRBV5-1 and TRBJ2-3; 8 nucleotides agree with TRBD1. Germline V lookup: CDR1 SGHRS, CDR2 YFSETQ. There are 17 residues in the CDR3. V lost 4 bases to trimming and J lost 2 bases; unmatched junction nucleotides: 12. The CDR3, as DNA: TGCGCCAGCAGCGTCCTCCAGGGGGCGGGGATCACAGATACGCAGTATTTT. Amino acids: CASSVLQGAGITDTQYF.

As regards this clone: Other DNA sequences in the same sample also yield this CDR3. The chain combines TRBV5-5 with TRBJ1-4; the D gene is possibly TRBD1 (5 bases). The germline gives CDR1 SGHKS, CDR2 YYEKEE (reference sequence). This CDR3 has 14 residues. The V end lost 0 bases, the J end lost 7 bases, and 10 bases lay between the germline ends. CDR3 in DNA: TGTGCCAGCAGCTTGGTGGGAGGGACTGAAAAACTGTTTTTT. Translating gives CASSLVGGTEKLFF. Drawing the rest from reference TRBV5-5 and TRBJ1-4, the complete variable domain is DAGVTQSPTHLIKTRGQQVTLRCSPISGHKSVSWYQQVLGQGPQFIFQYYEKEERGRGNFPDRFSARQFPNYSSELNVNALLLGDSALYLCASSLVGGTEKLFFGSGTQLSVL.

The chain combines TRBV5-5 with TRBJ1-3; the D is unclear. Trimming took 1 base from V and 5 from J, leaving 7 bases between them. CDR3 length: 13 residues. The germline V gene has CDR1 SGHKS and CDR2 YYEKEE (reference sequence). Here the CDR3 reads CASSLLWRNTIYF. The CDR3 nucleotides are TGTGCCAGCAGCTTGCTGTGGAGAAACACCATATATTTT.

Turning to this clone: This same CDR3 is encoded by further DNA sequences in the sample. The chain is built from TRBV25-1 and TRBJ1-2; perhaps TRBD1 as D (6 bases). This CDR3 is built from 14 residues. With 4 bases removed from V and 4 bases from J, the gap between germline ends came to 13 bases. The germline V gene encodes CDR1 MGHDK and CDR2 SYGVNS. CDR3 in DNA: TGTGCCAGCAGTGTGGGGGGGCGCGTCTATGGCTACACCTTC. Protein: CASSVGGRVYGYTF.

The rearrangement joins TRBV5-6 to TRBJ2-7; possibly TRBD2 for D (6 bases). V was clipped by 1 base and J by 0 bases, with 20 bases between them. The CDR3 contains 18 residues. Germline CDR1 is SGHDT and CDR2 is YYEEEE. CDR3: CASSLYFWRDGLSYEQYF. The CDR3 DNA sequence: TGTGCCAGCAGCTTGTATTTCTGGAGGGACGGGCTCTCCTACGAGCAGTACTTC.

As for this clone: The same CDR3 also results from other DNA sequences found in this sample. The chain uses TRBV28 and TRBJ2-7; 7 bases are a match to TRBD1. J was trimmed by 3 bases and V by 7 bases; bases with no gene match: 3. The CDR3 runs to 12 residues. CDR1 and CDR2 from the germline V gene are MDHEN and SYDVKM. CDR3 region: CASTRDSYEQYF. The CDR3 region has the DNA TGTGCCAGCACCAGGGACAGCTACGAGCAGTACTTC.

This rearrangement joins TRBV5-4 to TRBJ2-2, with a possible D match to TRBD2 (6 bases). Trimming removed 2 bases from V and 4 bases from J, with 18 bases in between. The CDR3 spans 17 residues. Germline lookup yields CDR1 SGHNT and CDR2 YYREEE (reference sequence). CDR3 nucleotide sequence: TGTGCCAGCAGCTTTCCCTCCAGCCCCGGGGGCACCGGGGAGCTGTTTTTT. It specifies CASSFPSSPGGTGELFF. The variable domain in full, completed from reference TRBV5-4 and TRBJ2-2, reads ETGVTQSPTHLIKTRGQQVTLRCSSQSGHNTVSWYQQALGQGPQFIFQYYREEENGRGNFPPRFSGLQFPNYSSELNVNALELDDSALYLCASSFPSSPGGTGELFFGEGSRLTVL.

The chain uses TRBV11-3 and TRBJ2-1; maybe TRBD2 (5 bases). V was cut by 4 bases and J by 10 bases, with 11 bases left in between. The germline gives CDR1 SGHNT, CDR2 YENEEA. This CDR3 has 12 residues. The CDR3 DNA sequence: TGTGCCAGCAGCTCACTAGTCGGGGAGCAGTTCTTC. As protein: CASSSLVGEQFF.

The rearrangement uses TRBV9 and TRBJ2-5, with 15 positions matching TRBD2. Germline V gene data show CDR1 as SGDLS and CDR2 as YYNGEE. The CDR3 consists of 16 residues. Trimming cost V 3 bases and J 4 bases; bases outside gene matches: 4. In DNA, the CDR3 is TGTGCCAGCAGCGCGGGGGGACTAGCGGGAGGAGAGACCCAGTACTTC. Residues: CASSAGGLAGGETQYF. Together with reference TRBV9 and TRBJ2-5, the CDR3 gives the full variable domain: DSGVTQTPKHLITATGQRVTLRCSPRSGDLSVYWYQQSLDQGLQFLIQYYNGEERAKGNILERFSAQQFPDLHSELNLSSLELGDSALYFCASSAGGLAGGETQYFGPGTRLLVL.

This rearrangement joins TRBV2 to TRBJ2-3; 8 nucleotides align to TRBD2. The junction had 10 bases not matched to a gene; V was cut back by 11 bases and J by 6 bases. This CDR3 region has 13 residues. From germline, CDR1 is SNHLY and CDR2 FYNNEI. CDR3 residues: CAGGREVIDTQYF. DNA of the CDR3: TGTGCCGGGGGGCGGGAGGTTATCGATACGCAGTATTTT.

The V and J genes are TRBV5-1 and TRBJ2-4, with 8 bases identical to TRBD2. The CDR3 extends over 16 amino acids. Germline V gives CDR1 SGHRS, CDR2 YFSETQ. J was trimmed by 0 bases and V by 4 bases; bases with no gene match: 6. The CDR3 region is CASSRIAGPAKNIQYF. The DNA of the CDR3 is TGCGCCAGCAGCCGAATAGCGGGACCAGCCAAAAACATTCAGTACTTC.

The rearrangement uses TRBV7-8 and TRBJ1-1; D might be TRBD1 (5 bases). Germline CDR1 reads SGHVS; CDR2 reads FQNEAQ. CDR3 length equals 14 residues. The V end lost 4 bases, the J end lost 5 bases, and 14 bases lay between the germline ends. DNA of the CDR3: TGTGCCAGCAGCTACCGGGACTCGGGAACTGAAGCTTTCTTT. Encoded protein: CASSYRDSGTEAFF.

J is TRBJ2-1 and V is TRBV14, with TRBD2 identical over 8 bases. CDR1 and CDR2 (germline): SGHDN, FVKESK. Trimming cost V 4 bases and J 6 bases; bases outside gene matches: 17. The CDR3 has 18 residues. The DNA for the CDR3 is TGTGCCAGCAGCCTCCGGGAGGGAGCGGGAGTTGGTGGCAATGAGCAGTTCTTC. This sequence encodes CASSLREGAGVGGNEQFF.

This chain links TRBV11-2 with TRBJ2-3, with a possible D match to TRBD2 (6 bases). V gave up 5 bases and J gave up 1 base, with 13 bases separating them. The CDR3 extends over 15 amino acids. Germline V gives CDR1 SGHAT, CDR2 FQNNGV. The CDR3 nucleotides read TGTGCCAGCAGCCGGAGGGTTAGCGGCACAGATACGCAGTATTTT. It yields the protein CASSRRVSGTDTQYF.

This clone was counted once. This chain uses TRBV10-3 with TRBJ2-1; no definite D call. V was trimmed by 11 bases and J by 0 bases, leaving 11 bases between them. Germline CDR1 reads ENHRY; CDR2 reads SYGVKD. CDR3 length: 13 amino acids. CDR3 nucleotides: TGTGCCGCCCATTCGGACTCCTACAATGAGCAGTTCTTC. Its protein is CAAHSDSYNEQFF.

The chain carries TRBV6-5 and TRBJ2-2; D is uncertain. Trimming left V 4 bases short and J 9 bases short, with 21 bases between. This CDR3 has 16 residues. Germline V lookup: CDR1 MNHEY, CDR2 SVGAGI. The CDR3 DNA is TGTGCCAGCAGTTCGTTAAGTCCGGCTAGATACCGGGAGCTGTTTTTT. Its protein product is CASSSLSPARYRELFF.

The rearrangement uses TRBV7-9 and TRBJ1-2; 9 nucleotides align to TRBD1. V was pared by 5 bases and J by 8 bases, with 12 bases of the junction left unmatched. CDR1 and CDR2 from the germline V gene are SEHNR and FQNEAQ (reference sequence). CDR3 length equals 15 residues. The CDR3 nucleotides are TGTGCCAGCAGCCCGAGCTGGGGGACAGGGTACGGCTACACCTTC. As protein: CASSPSWGTGYGYTF. Combining the CDR3 with reference TRBV7-9 and TRBJ1-2 gives the whole variable domain DTGVSQNPRHKITKRGQNVTFRCDPISEHNRLYWYRQTLGQGPEFLTYFQNEAQLEKSRLLSDRFSAERPKGSFSTLEIQRTEQGDSAMYLCASSPSWGTGYGYTFGSGTRLTVV.

The chain employs TRBV9 and TRBJ1-6; TRBD1 agrees at 7 bases. V lost 4 bases, J lost 5 bases, and 6 bases stayed unmatched. Germline V gene sequence: CDR1 SGDLS, CDR2 YYNGEE. The CDR3 runs 15 residues. The CDR3 nucleotides read TGTGCCAGCAGCCCCCGGGACAGCCATAATTCACCCCTCCACTTT. Translating gives CASSPRDSHNSPLHF.

The chain uses TRBV6-1 and TRBJ2-7, with D maybe TRBD2 (5 bases). The CDR3 has 14 amino acids. The germline CDR1 and CDR2 sequences are MNHNS and SASEGT. Trimming removed 3 bases from V and 2 bases from J, with 11 bases in between. The CDR3 sequence: CASSDEPGTYEQYF. The CDR3 DNA sequence: TGTGCCAGCAGTGACGAACCGGGGACCTACGAGCAGTACTTC.